Following are 27 T cell receptor beta chains from one sample sequenced in a study of cytotoxic CD8 clonotypes in ibrutinib-treated CLL. Clones were read by immunoSEQ multiplex PCR, and TCRdb kept only the in-frame ones, dropping some. The sample has about 92,000 clones, approximately 71% seen once. Sample: PBMCs, taken after 24 months of ibrutinib treatment. These receptor sequences come from a human donor with chronic lymphocytic leukemia.

J is TRBJ2-3 and V is TRBV18; 9 bases are a match to TRBD1. There are 17 residues in the CDR3. Germline CDR1 reads KGHSH; CDR2 reads LQKENI. V shed 3 bases and J 2 bases; nucleotides not matched to a gene: 9. DNA for the CDR3: TGTGCCAGCTCACCCCTCCGAGGACAGGGGTCCACAGATACGCAGTATTTT. It yields the protein CASSPLRGQGSTDTQYF.

This rearrangement joins TRBV10-1 to TRBJ1-2; D unresolved. The germline CDR1 and CDR2 sequences are WNHNN and SYGVQD (reference sequence). Deletions cut 9 bases from V and 4 bases from J, with 6 bases between. The CDR3 covers 10 residues. The CDR3 loop is CARKTYGYTF. CDR3 DNA: TGCGCCAGAAAGACCTATGGCTACACCTTC.

The gene calls are TRBV2 and TRBJ2-4, with D possibly being TRBD1 (6 bases). Per the germline V gene, CDR1 is SNHLY and CDR2 is FYNNEI. The V and J ends lost 6 bases and 7 bases respectively, with 13 bases between them. The CDR3 runs to 13 residues. The CDR3, as DNA: TGTGCCAGCAGCCCGAGGACAGTGAACATTCAGTACTTC. Residues: CASSPRTVNIQYF.

V and J are TRBV28 and TRBJ1-1; 8 bases line up with TRBD1. This CDR3 has 17 residues. In germline, CDR1 is MDHEN, CDR2 SYDVKM. Losses at the gene ends were 5 bases for V and 1 base for J; bases not matched to a gene: 12. The CDR3 here is CASSVRTGKKGNTEAFF. Written as DNA, the CDR3 is TGTGCCAGCAGTGTGAGGACAGGGAAAAAAGGGAACACTGAAGCTTTCTTT. Combining the CDR3 with reference TRBV28 and TRBJ1-1 gives the whole variable domain DVKVTQSSRYLVKRTGEKVFLECVQDMDHENMFWYRQDPGLGLRLIYFSYDVKMKEKGDIPEGYSVSREKKERFSLILESASTNQTSMYLCASSVRTGKKGNTEAFFGQGTRLTVV.

This rearrangement joins TRBV4-2 to TRBJ2-7, with TRBD2 identical over 11 bases. Germline-derived CDR1 and CDR2 are LGHNA and YNFKEQ. CDR3 length: 14 residues. The ends lost 4 bases at V and 9 bases at J; junction bases unmatched: 8. The CDR3 loop reads CASSPGGTSGRQYF. Written as DNA, the CDR3 is TGTGCCAGCAGCCCAGGCGGGACTAGCGGTAGGCAGTACTTC.

This chain links TRBV4-1 with TRBJ2-1; 16 nucleotides align to TRBD2. The trim removed 1 base at V and 9 bases at J, leaving 9 bases unmatched. Germline-derived CDR1 and CDR2 are MGHRA and YSYEKL. This CDR3 contains 18 residues. The CDR3 spells CASSQAGTSGRAVGEQFF. Written as DNA, the CDR3 is TGCGCCAGCAGCCAAGCGGGGACTAGCGGGAGGGCCGTCGGTGAGCAGTTCTTC.

The V gene is TRBV2, the J gene TRBJ1-1; D ambiguous. CDR1 and CDR2 (germline): SNHLY, FYNNEI. This CDR3 is built from 14 residues. The ends were cut back, 4 bases at V and 1 base at J, with 10 bases in the middle. CDR3 nucleotide sequence: TGTGCCAGCAGTGCCAGACGGGAGAACACTGAAGCTTTCTTT. The encoded protein is CASSARRENTEAFF.

This clone appeared a few times. The genes are TRBV11-2 and TRBJ2-7; no firm D call. CDR3 length: 15 amino acids. Germline V gives CDR1 SGHAT, CDR2 FQNNGV. V shed 3 bases and J shed 4 bases, with 16 bases lying between them. In nucleotides, the CDR3 is TGTGCCAGCAGCTTTAACGTCCGGACGAGTTACGAGCAGTACTTC. It specifies CASSFNVRTSYEQYF.

This clone turned up a few times. This chain joins TRBV19 and TRBJ2-1, with D possibly TRBD1 on 5 matching bases. V dropped 5 bases and J dropped 3 bases, with 14 bases sitting between them. Germline lookup yields CDR1 LNHDA and CDR2 SQIVND (reference sequence). This CDR3 contains 15 residues. The CDR3 nucleotides are TGTGCCAGTAGTCGGGCAGGAAGGGGCTACAATGAGCAGTTCTTC. Translating it yields CASSRAGRGYNEQFF.

The genes are TRBV9 and TRBJ2-1; perhaps TRBD1 as D (6 bases). The length of the CDR3 is 16 residues. Germline V gives CDR1 SGDLS, CDR2 YYNGEE. The V end lost 0 bases, the J end lost 1 base, and 11 bases lay between the germline ends. CDR3 residues: CASSVAVGASYNEQFF. The CDR3 DNA follows: TGTGCCAGCAGCGTAGCTGTGGGGGCTTCCTACAATGAGCAGTTCTTC. Drawing the rest from reference TRBV9 and TRBJ2-1, the complete variable domain is DSGVTQTPKHLITATGQRVTLRCSPRSGDLSVYWYQQSLDQGLQFLIQYYNGEERAKGNILERFSAQQFPDLHSELNLSSLELGDSALYFCASSVAVGASYNEQFFGPGTRLTVL.

This clone was recorded many times. This sequence joins TRBV2 and TRBJ1-1, with 9 nucleotides matching TRBD1. The CDR3 runs 14 residues. The germline V gene has CDR1 SNHLY and CDR2 FYNNEI. The V gene end was trimmed by 6 bases and the J gene end by 1 base; junction bases not matched to a gene: 3. CDR3 loop: CASSKGQGNTEAFF. The CDR3 coding sequence is TGTGCCAGCAGCAAGGGACAGGGGAACACTGAAGCTTTCTTT.

The chain recombines TRBV28 with TRBJ1-5, with D possibly TRBD1 on 5 matching bases. Germline V gene data show CDR1 as MDHEN and CDR2 as SYDVKM. The CDR3 contains 18 residues. The V and J ends lost 7 bases and 0 bases respectively, with 22 bases between them. The CDR3 is CASTPTTSGMGSNQPQHF. CDR3 DNA: TGTGCCAGCACCCCCACGACCTCAGGGATGGGTAGCAATCAGCCCCAGCATTTT.

This clone came up once. The chain carries TRBV5-6 and TRBJ1-1; the D is unclear. The CDR3 is 12 amino acids. Trimming left V 1 base short and J 4 bases short, with 5 bases between. Germline CDR1 is SGHDT and CDR2 is YYEEEE. The CDR3 DNA reads as TGTGCCAGCAGCTTGTCCAGCACTGAAGCTTTCTTT. It yields the protein CASSLSSTEAFF. The full variable domain, its missing parts supplied by reference TRBV5-6 and TRBJ1-1, is DAGVTQSPTHLIKTRGQQVTLRCSPKSGHDTVSWYQQALGQGPQFIFQYYEEEERQRGNFPDRFSGHQFPNYSSELNVNALLLGDSALYLCASSLSSTEAFFGQGTRLTVV.

This chain links TRBV10-3 with TRBJ2-1, with D possibly matching TRBD1 (5 bases). CDR3 length: 13 residues. V was clipped by 2 bases and J by 9 bases, with 11 bases between them. In germline, CDR1 is ENHRY, CDR2 SYGVKD. The chain's CDR3 is CAISEGAAGEQFF. The CDR3 DNA reads as TGTGCCATCAGTGAGGGGGCAGCTGGTGAGCAGTTCTTC.

The rearrangement uses TRBV19 and TRBJ1-5; D uncertain. Trimming removed 6 bases at V and 0 bases at J, with 18 bases between. Germline V gene lookup returns CDR1 LNHDA and CDR2 SQIVND (reference sequence). CDR3 length: 17 residues. This CDR3 is CASSLSPRGSSNQPQHF. DNA of the CDR3: TGTGCCAGTAGCCTATCCCCCCGAGGCAGTAGCAATCAGCCCCAGCATTTT. The full variable domain, rest sourced from reference TRBV19 and TRBJ1-5, is DGGITQSPKYLFRKEGQNVTLSCEQNLNHDAMYWYRQDPGQGLRLIYYSQIVNDFQKGDIAEGYSVSREKKESFPLTVTSAQKNPTAFYLCASSLSPRGSSNQPQHFGDGTRLSIL.

The chain links TRBV7-3 to TRBJ2-3; 14 nucleotides align to TRBD2. Germline values: CDR1 SGHTA, CDR2 FQGTGA. The CDR3 runs 16 residues. V lost 2 bases, J lost 5 bases, and 3 bases stayed unmatched. The CDR3 DNA reads as TGTGCCAGCAGCTTAGGACTAGCGGGGGGTCTAGATACGCAGTATTTT. This encodes CASSLGLAGGLDTQYF.

This chain uses TRBV7-2 with TRBJ2-7, with a tentative D call TRBD2 (5 bases). The CDR3 spans 14 residues. With 0 bases removed from V and 1 base from J, the gap between germline ends came to 7 bases. Per germline, CDR1 SGHTA and CDR2 FQGNSA. CDR3 residues: CASSLARVSYEQYF. The CDR3, as DNA: TGTGCCAGCAGCTTAGCGCGGGTTTCCTACGAGCAGTACTTC.

The rearrangement links TRBV27 to TRBJ2-1, with 8 bases matching TRBD1. This CDR3 region has 16 residues. The germline V gene encodes CDR1 MNHEY and CDR2 SMNVEV (reference sequence). V lost 5 bases to trimming and J lost 0 bases; unmatched junction nucleotides: 6. CDR3 nucleotides: TGTGCCAGCAGTCCCAGGGGACAGGACTCCTACAATGAGCAGTTCTTC. It is translated as CASSPRGQDSYNEQFF.

For the CDR3, the DNA is TGTGCCAGCGGGGGGCGAGGCTGGATAGGTGAAGCTTTCTTT. Translation: CASGGRGWIGEAFF. The rearrangement uses TRBV19 and TRBJ1-1; the D gene is possibly TRBD1 (6 bases). Germline V gives CDR1 LNHDA, CDR2 SQIVND (reference sequence). The CDR3 extends over 14 amino acids. With 9 bases removed from V and 7 bases from J, the gap between germline ends came to 21 bases.

This clone was found many times. The chain has TRBV18 and TRBJ2-2; 8 bases agree with TRBD1. The CDR3 has 15 amino acids. Germline trimming cut 3 bases from V and 6 bases from J; bases unmatched to any gene: 6. Germline lookup yields CDR1 KGHSH and CDR2 LQKENI. For the CDR3, the DNA is TGTGCCAGCTCACCCCCGAGGACAGGGCCCGGGGAGCTGTTTTTT. Translation: CASSPPRTGPGELFF.

The chain couples TRBV18 to TRBJ1-6; D is perhaps TRBD1 (6 bases). Per germline, CDR1 KGHSH and CDR2 LQKENI. The CDR3 runs 17 residues. Trimming shortened V by 2 bases and J by 8 bases, and 19 bases separated the two germline ends. The chain's CDR3 is CASSPVEAGGGHSPLHF. DNA for the CDR3: TGTGCCAGCTCACCAGTTGAGGCCGGGGGCGGCCATTCACCCCTCCACTTT. The full variable domain, in which reference TRBV18 and TRBJ1-6 provide the parts outside the CDR3, is NAGVMQNPRHLVRRRGQEARLRCSPMKGHSHVYWYRQLPEEGLKFMVYLQKENIIDESGMPKERFSAEFPKEGPSILRIQQVVRGDSAAYFCASSPVEAGGGHSPLHFGNGTRLTVT.

The genes are TRBV7-3 and TRBJ1-2; the D gene is possibly TRBD1 (5 bases). V was pared by 5 bases and J by 3 bases, with 16 bases between. The CDR3 totals 15 residues. Germline lookup yields CDR1 SGHTA and CDR2 FQGTGA. The DNA of the CDR3 is TGTGCCAGCAGCCCCCTGGGCAGGGAGGACTATGGCTACACCTTC. The encoded protein is CASSPLGREDYGYTF.

J is TRBJ2-5 and V is TRBV11-3; TRBD1 aligns across 8 bases. Trimming at V came to 3 bases and at J to 4 bases, leaving 4 bases not matched to a gene. Germline assignment: CDR1 SGHNT and CDR2 YENEEA. This CDR3 has 14 amino acids. CDR3: CASSLDRVGETQYF. As DNA, the CDR3 is TGTGCCAGCAGCTTGGACAGGGTCGGAGAGACCCAGTACTTC.

This chain uses TRBV5-5 with TRBJ1-1; 7 positions agree with TRBD1. Trimming at V came to 4 bases and at J to 11 bases, leaving 11 bases not matched to a gene. The germline V gene has CDR1 SGHKS and CDR2 YYEKEE (reference sequence). CDR3 size: 13 residues. CDR3 sequence: CASSTTIQGRAFF. Here the CDR3 DNA reads TGTGCCAGCAGCACAACGATACAGGGGCGGGCTTTCTTT.

The chain recombines TRBV13 with TRBJ2-3; TRBD2 matches 9 bases. Germline values: CDR1 PRHDT, CDR2 FYEKMQ (reference sequence). This CDR3 has 15 residues. With 6 bases clipped from V and 0 bases from J, the junction kept 4 bases outside the gene matches. This chain's CDR3 is CASSEGTSSTDTQYF. CDR3 DNA sequence: TGTGCCAGCAGTGAGGGGACTAGCAGCACAGATACGCAGTATTTT.

The chain uses TRBV5-6 and TRBJ2-1, with TRBD2 matching over 10 bases. Unmatched junction bases numbered 8, after V lost 0 bases and J lost 2 bases. The germline V gene encodes CDR1 SGHDT and CDR2 YYEEEE. There are 18 residues in the CDR3. CDR3 bases: TGTGCCAGCAGCTTGGCCCTGAGCGGACTAGCGGCCTACAATGAGCAGTTCTTC. Protein sequence: CASSLALSGLAAYNEQFF.

The V gene is TRBV9, the J gene TRBJ2-3; 8 bases are shared with TRBD1. Germline CDR1 reads SGDLS; CDR2 reads YYNGEE. Germline trimming cut 6 bases from V and 5 bases from J; bases unmatched to any gene: 8. The CDR3 covers 14 residues. CDR3 protein: CASTIQGDGDTQYF. In DNA form, the CDR3 reads TGTGCCAGCACCATACAGGGGGACGGAGATACGCAGTATTTT.